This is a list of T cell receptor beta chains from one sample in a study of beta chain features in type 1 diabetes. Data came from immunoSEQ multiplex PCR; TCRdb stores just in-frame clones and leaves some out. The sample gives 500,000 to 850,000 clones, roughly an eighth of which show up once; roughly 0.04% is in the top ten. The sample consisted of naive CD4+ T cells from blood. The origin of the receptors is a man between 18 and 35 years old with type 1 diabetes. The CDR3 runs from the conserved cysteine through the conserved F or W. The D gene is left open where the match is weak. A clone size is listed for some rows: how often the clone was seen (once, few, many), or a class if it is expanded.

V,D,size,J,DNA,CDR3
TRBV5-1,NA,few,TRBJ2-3,TGCGCCAGCAGCTACCGGGACCGCACAGATACGCAGTATTTT,CASSYRDRTDTQYF
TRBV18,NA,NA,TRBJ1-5,TGTGCCAGCTCACCCAGCATCGGCCCCGGGCCCCAGCATTTT,CASSPSIGPGPQHF
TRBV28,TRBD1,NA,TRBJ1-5,TGTGCCAGCAGTTTATTCACAGGGGACGGAAGACAGCCCCAGCATTTT,CASSLFTGDGRQPQHF
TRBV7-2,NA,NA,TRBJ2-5,TGTGCCAGCAGCTTGGCTGTCGGGGTAGAGACCCAGTACTTC,CASSLAVGVETQYF
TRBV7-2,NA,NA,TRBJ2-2,TGTGCCAGCAGCTTAGTAGGGACTTCCCGCGGGGAGCTGTTTTTT,CASSLVGTSRGELFF
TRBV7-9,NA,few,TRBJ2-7,TGTGCCAGCAGCCTACTCGGATACGAGCAGTACTTC,CASSLLGYEQYF
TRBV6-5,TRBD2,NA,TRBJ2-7,TGTGCCAGCAGCCGACTAGCTATCTACGAGCAGTACTTC,CASSRLAIYEQYF
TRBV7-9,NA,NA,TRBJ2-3,TGTGCCAGCAGCTTAGCGGAGACCTCGGGTACGCAGTATTTT,CASSLAETSGTQYF
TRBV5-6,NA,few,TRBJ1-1,TGTGCCAGCAGCATAAGAAGACGACAGCGTCCTAGGGACACTGAAGCTTTCTTT,CASSIRRRQRPRDTEAFF
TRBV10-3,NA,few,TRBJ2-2,TGTGCCATCAGTGTCACCGGGGAGCTGTTTTTT,CAISVTGELFF
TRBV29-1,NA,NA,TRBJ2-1,TGCGGGTCTTCGCGTGAGAAAAAAAGCTCCTACAATGAGCAGTTCTTC,CGSSREKKSSYNEQFF
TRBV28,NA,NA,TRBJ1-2,TGTGCCAGCAGTACCCGGGGGGAAGCTAACTATGGCTACACCTTC,CASSTRGEANYGYTF
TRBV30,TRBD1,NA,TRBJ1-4,TGTGCCTGGTGCTCCGGGACAGGGCGTGAAAAACTGTTTTTT,CAWCSGTGREKLFF
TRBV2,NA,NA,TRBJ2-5,TGTGCCAGCAGTGAGCGGGGGCGGGCTCCTAGGGAGACCCAGTACTTC,CASSERGRAPRETQYF
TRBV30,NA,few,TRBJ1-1,TGTGCCTGGAGTGTCAGGGGGAACACTGAAGCTTTCTTT,CAWSVRGNTEAFF
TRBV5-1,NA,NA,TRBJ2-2,TGCGCCAGCAGCTTGACCCTACAGTTGGACACCGGGGAGCTGTTTTTT,CASSLTLQLDTGELFF
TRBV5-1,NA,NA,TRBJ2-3,TGCGCCAGCAGCTTACGGGAGCCTAGCACAGATACGCAGTATTTT,CASSLREPSTDTQYF
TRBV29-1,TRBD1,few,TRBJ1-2,TGCGCCCAATGGGACAGGGACGACTATGGCTACACCTTC,CAQWDRDDYGYTF
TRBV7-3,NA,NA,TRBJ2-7,TGTGCCAGCAGCCCCAGGGTTGACGAGCAGTACTTC,CASSPRVDEQYF
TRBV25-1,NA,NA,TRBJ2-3,TGTGCCAGCAGTGAGCCGGGGGCGCGCACAGATACGCAGTATTTT,CASSEPGARTDTQYF
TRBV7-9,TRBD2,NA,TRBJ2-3,TGTGCCAGCAGCCCACGGGGGGGGCAGCTCACAGATACGCAGTATTTT,CASSPRGGQLTDTQYF
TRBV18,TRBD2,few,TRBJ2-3,TGTGCCAGCTCACCCGGGAGGTCGAGCACAGATACGCAGTATTTT,CASSPGRSSTDTQYF
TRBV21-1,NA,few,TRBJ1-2,TGTGCCAGCAGCAAAAAGGCAGACTATGGCTACACCTTC,CASSKKADYGYTF
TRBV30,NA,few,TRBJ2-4,TGTGCCTGGAGTCCCTATGGCATTCAGTACTTC,CAWSPYGIQYF
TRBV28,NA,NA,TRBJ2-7,TGTGCCAGCAGTTTATACTCTGGGGGCCCCTACGAGCAGTACTTC,CASSLYSGGPYEQYF